Each of the 12 T cell receptor beta chains below was sequenced from the same sample in a study of blood T cells in healthy people across ages. Primed by a sample-barcoded 5' primer and a J-beta primer mix, a second PCR proceeded for roughly 7 to 12 cycles. TCRdb passed the 5' RACE reads through MiXCR, listing each CDR3 protein once. Among around 940,000 distinct CDR3 sequences, roughly 51% were seen once, and the ten largest hold 20% to 25%. The specimen was blood. The receptors come from a woman aged 55-70 years in good health.

This chain links TRBV12-3 or TRBV12-4 with TRBJ1-4; a possible D gene is TRBD1 (5 bases). This CDR3 has 13 residues. V dropped 3 bases and J dropped 9 bases, with 11 bases sitting between them. This chain's CDR3 is CASSFGGFKKLFF. Written as DNA, the CDR3 is TGTGCCAGCAGTTTTGGGGGGTTTAAAAAACTGTTTTTT.

CDR3 coding DNA: TGTGCCAGCAGTGAATCAGGGGCACCGGAGGGCCAGCCCCAGCATTTT. This gives the protein CASSESGAPEGQPQHF. This rearrangement joins TRBV25-1 to TRBJ1-5; a weak D match, TRBD1 (6 bases). V lost 1 base and J lost 7, with 17 bases in between. CDR3 size: 16 residues. From germline, CDR1 is MGHDK and CDR2 SYGVNS.

This sequence joins TRBV28 and TRBJ1-5; D is uncertain. This CDR3 comprises 13 residues. CDR1 MDHEN and CDR2 SYDVKM come from the germline V gene. Trimming pared 7 bases from V and 2 bases from J, leaving 9 bases between. The CDR3 coding sequence is TGTGCCAGCACGCGGCCCGGCAATCAGCCCCAGCATTTT. Amino acids: CASTRPGNQPQHF.

This clonotype occurred a few times. The V and J genes are TRBV5-1 and TRBJ2-1, with D possibly matching TRBD1 (5 bases). The V end was cut by 1 base, the J end by 2 bases, with 16 bases between. Germline values: CDR1 SGHRS, CDR2 YFSETQ. The CDR3 loop spans 17 amino acids. The CDR3 here is CASSLPGHLKPYNEQFF. CDR3 nucleotides: TGCGCCAGCAGCTTGCCTGGACATCTTAAACCCTACAATGAGCAGTTCTTC.

V usage is TRBV6-2 or TRBV6-3 and J usage is TRBJ1-5; D gene unclear. V lost 2 bases, J lost 6 bases, and 11 bases lay in between. Germline V gene data show CDR1 as MNHEY and CDR2 as SVGEGT. The CDR3 is 14 residues long. The chain's CDR3 is CASSYRGKIQPQHF. DNA of the CDR3: TGTGCCAGCAGTTACCGGGGAAAAATTCAGCCCCAGCATTTT.

This clonotype has only a few counts. Germline is not matched at one junction end, which may reflect a read error. V and J are TRBV5-6 and TRBJ2-1, with D possibly matching TRBD1 (5 bases). The CDR3 consists of 14 residues. Germline lookup yields CDR1 SGHDT and CDR2 YYEEEE. The CDR3 is CASSTGLSYNEQFF. For the CDR3, the DNA is TGCGCCAGCAGTACAGGTCTCTCCTACAATGAGCAGTTCTTC.

CDR3 region: CASSSGAAPYNEQFF. The CDR3 bases are TGTGCCAGCAGTTCGGGGGCAGCACCTTACAATGAGCAGTTCTTC. The chain combines TRBV6-4 with TRBJ2-1; D assignment may be TRBD1 or TRBD2 (6 bases each). CDR1 is MRHNA, CDR2 SNTAGT, per germline. V shed 5 bases and J shed 4 bases, with 15 bases lying between them. The CDR3 consists of 15 residues.

The V and J genes are TRBV20-1 and TRBJ2-1; D is undetermined. Germline V gene sequence: CDR1 DFQATT, CDR2 SNEGSKA (reference sequence). This CDR3 comprises 15 residues. V lost 3 bases and J lost 5, with 17 bases in between. The CDR3 spells CSARGATVVNNEQFF. In DNA, the CDR3 is TGCAGTGCTAGGGGCGCCACGGTGGTAAACAATGAGCAGTTCTTC.

This rearrangement joins TRBV20-1 to TRBJ2-3, with 11 bases identical to TRBD1. The trim removed 6 bases at V and 4 bases at J, leaving 9 bases unmatched. The germline CDR1 and CDR2 sequences are DFQATT and SNEGSKA (reference sequence). This CDR3 comprises 15 residues. This CDR3 is CSARGTGGFADTQYF. The CDR3 DNA reads TGCAGTGCCAGGGGGACAGGGGGTTTTGCAGATACGCAGTATTTT.

The chain joins TRBV7-9 to TRBJ2-5; TRBD2 matches 12 bases. This CDR3 is built from 15 residues. Trimming at V came to 7 bases and at J to 11 bases, leaving 14 bases not matched to a gene. CDR1 SEHNR and CDR2 FQNEAQ come from the germline V gene (reference sequence). The DNA of the CDR3 is TGTGCCAGCACCTCTAGCGGGAGGGCCGGCAATGAGCAGTACTTC. It translates to CASTSSGRAGNEQYF.

A single count supports this clonotype. The J gene is TRBJ1-2, the V gene TRBV20-1, with a tentative D call TRBD1 (6 bases). The CDR3 extends over 14 amino acids. Germline values: CDR1 DFQATT, CDR2 SNEGSKA (reference sequence). V was cut by 2 bases and J by 7 bases, with 17 bases left in between. The CDR3 reads CSARILGGSGGYTF. For the CDR3, the DNA is TGCAGTGCTAGAATTCTGGGGGGCTCAGGTGGCTACACCTTC.

The table lists this clonotype with a few counts. The rearrangement joins TRBV29-1 to TRBJ2-5; possible D gene TRBD1, 5 bases. The V gene's germline CDR1 is SQVTM and CDR2 ANQGSEA. Deletions cut 1 base from V and 0 bases from J, with 12 bases between. The CDR3 contains 15 residues. The CDR3 reads CSVEVRAGHQETQYF. CDR3 DNA sequence: TGCAGCGTTGAAGTACGGGCAGGGCACCAAGAGACCCAGTACTTC. The full variable domain, with the rest looked up from reference TRBV29-1 and TRBJ2-5, is SAVISQKPSRDICQRGTSLTIQCQVDSQVTMMFWYRQQPGQSLTLIATANQGSEATYESGFVIDKFPISRPNLTFSTLTVSNMSPEDSSIYLCSVEVRAGHQETQYFGPGTRLLVL.